One sample yielded the 20 T cell receptor beta chains listed below, sequenced in a study of tumor-infiltrating lymphocytes in primary liver carcinoma. It was from around 20-30 mg of unsorted bulk tissue that RNA and DNA were co-extracted. Starting from approximately 0.45 ug of total RNA, TCR beta cDNA was produced with a primer in the constant region. Library construction for TCR beta comprised three nested multiplex PCR rounds performed with slightly modified ARM-PCR. The first two PCR rounds, around 10 cycles each, used TRBV1-TRBV30 forward primers and a C-beta reverse primer. One entry per CDR3 protein, called by TCRdb with MiXCR from the multiplex PCR reads. The data contain 50,000 to 65,000 distinct CDR3 sequences, around 69% of them singletons. The sequenced sample was liver tumor tissue from sampling region 4. This sample's subset: tumor region T4, right-lateral pole. These receptors were collected from a man in his forties or fifties with primary liver carcinoma and hepatitis B virus infection.

Comments on this clonotype: An end of the junction differs from the germline gene, which may be a read error. J is TRBJ2-5 and V is TRBV11-1, with D possibly TRBD2 on 5 matching bases. This CDR3 is 15 amino acids long. The germline V gene encodes CDR1 SGHAT and CDR2 FQDESV (reference sequence). The CDR3 sequence: CASSFENSGRETKYF. In DNA form, the CDR3 reads TGTGCCAGCAGCTTTGAGAATAGTGGGAGAGAGACCAAGTACTTC.

This clonotype was recorded at least ten times. The chain combines TRBV6-6 with TRBJ2-5; D is possibly TRBD2 (5 bases). This CDR3 has 15 residues. Trimming removed 1 base from V and 2 bases from J, with 11 bases in between. CDR1 MNHNY and CDR2 SVGAGI come from the germline V gene (reference sequence). The chain's CDR3 is CASSYLGGGQETQYF. DNA of the CDR3: TGTGCCAGCAGTTACTTGGGTGGAGGACAAGAGACCCAGTACTTC.

Of note for this clonotype: The conserved closing phenylalanine or tryptophan is absent in this CDR3, likely reflecting a read error. Because the CDR3's place on the DNA is in doubt, the DNA is left out and the CDR3 is given as listed by TCRdb. The CDR3 here is CASNPDGSAYNEHFL. This chain uses TRBV11-2 with TRBJ2-1. CDR1 is SGHAT, CDR2 FQNNGV, per germline. The CDR3 is made up of 15 amino acids, end residues included.

This clonotype was recorded only once. A read error may account for a junction end that differs from germline. The chain uses TRBV6-2 or TRBV6-3 and TRBJ2-5; 11 bases match TRBD1. The V gene's germline CDR1 is MNHEY and CDR2 SVGEGT. The CDR3 totals 12 residues. CDR3 region: CATRTGGVTQYF. In DNA form, the CDR3 reads TGTGCCACCCGGACAGGGGGCGTGACCCAATACTTC.

The chain joins TRBV18 to TRBJ1-1; D gene ambiguous. V was clipped by 9 bases and J by 4 bases, with 15 bases between them. CDR1 and CDR2 (germline): KGHSH, LQKENI. The CDR3 loop spans 13 amino acids. CDR3 region: CASRGLESTEAFF. CDR3 nucleotide sequence: TGTGCCAGTCGAGGGCTGGAGAGCACTGAAGCTTTCTTT. Combining the CDR3 with reference TRBV18 and TRBJ1-1 gives the whole variable domain NAGVMQNPRHLVRRRGQEARLRCSPMKGHSHVYWYRQLPEEGLKFMVYLQKENIIDESGMPKERFSAEFPKEGPSILRIQQVVRGDSAAYFCASRGLESTEAFFGQGTRLTVV.

CDR3 region: CSAGVGWGMNTEAFF. The CDR3 DNA reads as TGCAGCGCCGGTGTGGGGTGGGGGATGAACACTGAAGCTTTCTTT. This rearrangement joins TRBV29-1 to TRBJ1-1; maybe TRBD1 (5 bases). Germline V gene sequence: CDR1 SQVTM, CDR2 ANQGSEA. V gave up 7 bases and J gave up 0 bases, with 18 bases separating them. The CDR3 is 15 amino acids.

This clonotype has only one observation. One junction end disagrees with the germline gene, perhaps due to a read error. The chain employs TRBV5-6 and TRBJ1-5; no firm D call. Germline V gene data show CDR1 as SGHDT and CDR2 as YYEEEE. The CDR3 extends over 16 amino acids. CDR3 sequence (DNA): TGTACCAGCAGCTTGGGTGGGATTTATAGCAATCAGCCCCAGCATTTT. Protein: CTSSLGGIYSNQPQHF. Drawing the rest from reference TRBV5-6 and TRBJ1-5, the complete variable domain is DAGVTQSPTHLIKTRGQQVTLRCSPKSGHDTVSWYQQALGQGPQFIFQYYEEEERQRGNFPDRFSGHQFPNYSSELNVNALLLGDSALYLCTSSLGGIYSNQPQHFGDGTRLSIL.

This clonotype was counted many times. J is TRBJ1-1 and V is TRBV7-3; D remains ambiguous. This CDR3 comprises 13 residues. V was shortened by 5 bases and J by 11 bases, with 18 bases between the two germline ends. CDR1 and CDR2 (germline): SGHTA, FQGTGA. CDR3 sequence: CASSPNDGVRAFF. The CDR3 coding sequence is TGTGCCAGCAGCCCCAACGACGGGGTACGCGCTTTCTTT. The full variable domain, its missing parts supplied by reference TRBV7-3 and TRBJ1-1, is GAGVSQTPSNKVTEKGKYVELRCDPISGHTALYWYRQSLGQGPEFLIYFQGTGAADDSGLPNDRFFAVRPEGSVSTLKIQRTERGDSAVYLCASSPNDGVRAFFGQGTRLTVV.

This sequence joins TRBV6-5 and TRBJ2-1; the D gene is possibly TRBD2 (6 bases). The germline gives CDR1 MNHEY, CDR2 SVGAGI. The CDR3 totals 15 residues. V dropped 8 bases and J dropped 6 bases, with 20 bases sitting between them. The CDR3 loop is CASVSGRLGGNEQFF. CDR3 nucleotides: TGTGCCAGCGTCAGTGGGAGGCTTGGAGGCAATGAGCAGTTCTTC.

A note on this clonotype: At one end the junction does not follow the germline gene, possibly because of a read error. This chain connects TRBV12-3 or TRBV12-4 to TRBJ2-7; D may be TRBD2 (5 bases). The CDR3 consists of 12 residues. Here the CDR3 DNA reads TGTGCCAGAAGTTTCGGGACCTACGAGCAGTACTTC. It codes for CARSFGTYEQYF.

This clonotype was seen a single time. The chain couples TRBV5-1 to TRBJ2-6; possible D gene TRBD1, 5 bases. The CDR3 has 18 amino acids. V lost 2 bases to trimming and J lost 5 bases, with 20 bases between them. CDR1 SGHRS and CDR2 YFSETQ come from the germline V gene. The chain's CDR3 is CASSFPSRAEFRANVLTF. The CDR3 nucleotides are TGCGCCAGCAGCTTCCCCTCCAGGGCCGAATTCAGGGCCAACGTCCTGACTTTC.

The chain has TRBV4-2 and TRBJ1-5; 7 bases are a match to TRBD1. In germline, CDR1 is LGHNA, CDR2 YNFKEQ. The CDR3 is 19 residues long. Germline trimming cut 1 base from V and 12 bases from J; bases unmatched to any gene: 24. This chain's CDR3 is CASSQGEGSGQLSNQVQHF. DNA for the CDR3: TGTGCCAGCAGCCAAGGGGAGGGGTCGGGACAGCTCAGCAATCAGGTCCAGCATTTT.

Points on this clonotype: One end of the junction does not line up with germline, which may come from a read error. V and J are TRBV6-6 and TRBJ2-2, with D perhaps matching TRBD2 (5 bases). The CDR3 covers 13 residues. Looked up from germline, CDR1 is MNHNY and CDR2 is SVGAGI (reference sequence). CDR3 sequence: CASSATNTGKLIF. The DNA for the CDR3 is TGTGCCAGCAGTGCAACGAACACCGGGAAGCTGATTTTT.

This clonotype was observed a handful of times. One end of the junction does not line up with germline, which may come from a read error. The V gene is TRBV4-2, the J gene TRBJ1-2, with D perhaps TRBD1 (5 bases). Germline V gene lookup returns CDR1 LGHNA and CDR2 YNFKEQ. CDR3 length equals 15 residues. This CDR3 is CASSQDVQGTYGYAF. CDR3 coding DNA: TGTGCCAGCAGCCAAGATGTCCAGGGTACCTATGGCTACGCCTTC.

About this clonotype itself: The junction and the germline gene differ at one end; a read error may be behind it. The J gene is TRBJ1-1, the V gene TRBV14, with D perhaps TRBD1 (6 bases). The CDR3 is made up of 16 amino acids. The germline V gene encodes CDR1 SGHDN and CDR2 FVKESK. The CDR3 sequence: CANSQVGRGGNTETFF. CDR3 DNA: TGTGCCAACAGCCAAGTTGGCAGGGGAGGGAACACTGAAACTTTCTTT.

This clonotype has at least ten counts. The rearrangement joins TRBV29-1 to TRBJ2-1, with 8 positions matching TRBD1. Germline CDR1 is SQVTM and CDR2 is ANQGSEA. The J segment lost 4 bases and the V segment lost 2 bases, leaving 10 bases of the junction unmatched. This CDR3 region has 16 residues. The CDR3 sequence: CSVEWDRIRSYNEQFF. The CDR3 bases are TGCAGCGTTGAATGGGACAGGATTAGATCTTACAATGAGCAGTTCTTC.

Concerning this clonotype: One junction end does not reproduce the germline sequence, and a read error may be involved. The chain joins TRBV5-4 to TRBJ2-7; 9 bases fit TRBD1. The CDR3 length is 15 residues. CDR1 and CDR2 from the germline V gene are SGHNT and YYREEE (reference sequence). The CDR3 DNA sequence: TGTGCCAGCATCCCGACCGGGACAGGGATCAACGACCAGTACTTC. Amino acid sequence: CASIPTGTGINDQYF.

In the case of this clonotype: A read error may account for a junction end that differs from germline. The chain carries TRBV4-1 and TRBJ1-3, with D uncertain. CDR3 length equals 16 residues. Germline-derived CDR1 and CDR2 are MGHRA and YSYEKL. CDR3 bases: TGCGCCAGCAGCCTCGATATAATCGCCTCTGGAAGCACCATATATTTT. Translated: CASSLDIIASGSTIYF.

The chain uses TRBV4-1 and TRBJ2-3, with 9 bases identical to TRBD2. The CDR3 is 16 residues long. Germline CDR1 and CDR2: MGHRA and YSYEKL. V shed 2 bases and J 2 bases; nucleotides not matched to a gene: 5. CDR3 bases: TGCGCCAGCAGCCAATTAGCGGGAGCTGACACAGATACGCAGTATTTT. It is translated as CASSQLAGADTDTQYF.

For this clonotype: The junction departs from the called germline gene at one end, perhaps through a read error. The V gene is TRBV7-8, the J gene TRBJ2-3; 8 bases agree with TRBD2. There are 17 residues in the CDR3. CDR1 is SGHVS and CDR2 is FQNEAQ in the germline V gene. DNA for the CDR3: TGTGCCAGCATCTTAGCCCAAACGGGAGGGCCACATGATACGCAGTATTTT. It encodes CASILAQTGGPHDTQYF.